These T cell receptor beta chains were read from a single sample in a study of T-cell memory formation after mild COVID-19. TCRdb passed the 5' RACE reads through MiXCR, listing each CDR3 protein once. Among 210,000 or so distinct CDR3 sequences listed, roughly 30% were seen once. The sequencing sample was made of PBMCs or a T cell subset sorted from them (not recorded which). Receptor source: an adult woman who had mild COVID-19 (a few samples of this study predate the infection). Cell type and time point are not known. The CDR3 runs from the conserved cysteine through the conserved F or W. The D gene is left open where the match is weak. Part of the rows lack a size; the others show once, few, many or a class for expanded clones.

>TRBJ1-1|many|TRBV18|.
TGTGCCAGCTCACCGGGACTGAACACTGAAGCTTTCTTT
CASSPGLNTEAFF
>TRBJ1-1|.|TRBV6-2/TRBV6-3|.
TGTGCCAGCAGTTACGGATGGACTGAAGCTTTCTTT
CASSYGWTEAFF
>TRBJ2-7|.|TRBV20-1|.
TGCAGTGCCCCACCGAGCTCCTACGAGCAGTACTTC
CSAPPSSYEQYF
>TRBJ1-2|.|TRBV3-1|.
TGTGCCAGCAGCCAAGATCGAGTCCTTATTAACTATGGCTACACCTTC
CASSQDRVLINYGYTF
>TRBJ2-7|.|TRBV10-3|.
TGTGCCACGCGATCTGGAAACTACGAGCAGTACTTC
CATRSGNYEQYF
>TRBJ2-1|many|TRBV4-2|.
TGTGCCAGCAGCCGGGGGCTAAGCGGGGATGGCTCCTACAATGAGCAGTTCTTC
CASSRGLSGDGSYNEQFF
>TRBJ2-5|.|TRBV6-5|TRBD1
TGTGCCAGCCGGGACAGGGACCAAGAGACCCAGTACTTC
CASRDRDQETQYF
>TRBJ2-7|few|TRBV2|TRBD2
TGTGCCAGCAGTGAAGCCAGCGGGAGTCCCTACGAGCAGTACTTC
CASSEASGSPYEQYF
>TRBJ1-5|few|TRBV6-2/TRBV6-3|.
TGTGCCAGCAGCACCGATACAGTCAGGATGCATTTT
CASSTDTVRMHF
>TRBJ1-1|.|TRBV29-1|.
TGCAGCGTTGAACGGGGCAGGAGCACTGAAGCTTTCTTT
CSVERGRSTEAFF
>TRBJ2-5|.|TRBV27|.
TGTGCCAGCAGAACTCACGATGGGCGAGGGGCCCGCGGGGAGACCCAGTACTTC
CASRTHDGRGARGETQYF
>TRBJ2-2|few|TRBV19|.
TGTGCCACCGCAAGGGGTGAGAACACCGGGGAGCTGTTTTTT
CATARGENTGELFF
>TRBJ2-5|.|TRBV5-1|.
TGCGCCAGCAGCTTGGCTCGAGGGGTGGAAGAGACCCAGTACTTC
CASSLARGVEETQYF
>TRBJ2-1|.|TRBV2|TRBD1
TGTGCCAGCACCCGGACAGGAAGCAATGAGCAGTTCTTC
CASTRTGSNEQFF
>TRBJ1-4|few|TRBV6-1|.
TGTGCCAGCAGCGTCCGGGAAGTTAATGAAAAACTGTTTTTT
CASSVREVNEKLFF
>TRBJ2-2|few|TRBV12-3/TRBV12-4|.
TGTGCCAGTCGCTATACCGGGGAGCTGTTTTTT
CASRYTGELFF
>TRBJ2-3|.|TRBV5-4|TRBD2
TGTGCCAGCAGCGGGGGGGGACTAGCGGGAACAGATACGCAGTATTTT
CASSGGGLAGTDTQYF
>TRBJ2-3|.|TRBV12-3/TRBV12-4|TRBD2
TGTGCCAGCAGGAGAGAGCGGGGGGGCCGGGATACGCAGTATTTT
CASRRERGGRDTQYF
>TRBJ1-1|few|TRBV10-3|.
TGTGCCATCAGGCGGGGGGCGAACACTGAAGCTTTCTTT
CAIRRGANTEAFF
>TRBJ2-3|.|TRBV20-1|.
TGCAGTGCTAGAGATCAGGAGCGTTTCACAGATACGCAGTATTTT
CSARDQERFTDTQYF
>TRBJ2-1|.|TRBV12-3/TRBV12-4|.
TGTGCCAGCCCTTCCGGGCCAGGGTCTTACAATGAGCAGTTCTTC
CASPSGPGSYNEQFF
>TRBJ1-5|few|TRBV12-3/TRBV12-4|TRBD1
TGTGCCAGCAGTTTGGGAGGGGGCGTTCAGCCCCAGCATTTT
CASSLGGGVQPQHF
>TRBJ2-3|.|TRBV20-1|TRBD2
TGCAGTGCCCCGGCTAGCGGGAGGGATACGCAGTATTTT
CSAPASGRDTQYF
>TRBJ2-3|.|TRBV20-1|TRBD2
TGCAGTGCTACCCGGACTAGCGGGTTGGCGGATACGCAGTATTTT
CSATRTSGLADTQYF
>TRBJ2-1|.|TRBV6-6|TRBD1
TGTGCCAGCAAGTGGCCCGGGACAGTATACAATGAGCAGTTCTTC
CASKWPGTVYNEQFF
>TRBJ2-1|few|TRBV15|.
TGTGCCACCAGCAGAGGGGCACCTGGTCAGGGAGACTACAATGAGCAGTTCTTC
CATSRGAPGQGDYNEQFF
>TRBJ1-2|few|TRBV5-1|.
TGCGCCAGCAGCTTGGCCCCGGTAGGCTATGGCTACACCTTC
CASSLAPVGYGYTF
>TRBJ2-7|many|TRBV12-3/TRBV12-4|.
TGTGCCAGCAGTTCACCCGCTTCCTACGAGCAGTACTTC
CASSSPASYEQYF
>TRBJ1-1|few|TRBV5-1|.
TGCGCCAGCAGCTTGAACAGCGAAGCTTTCTTT
CASSLNSEAFF
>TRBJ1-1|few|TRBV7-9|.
TGTGCCAGCAGCCCCCGTACGGGGCTGAACACTGAAGCTTTCTTT
CASSPRTGLNTEAFF
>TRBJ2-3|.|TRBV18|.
TGTGCCAGCTCACCGCGCGCCAGCACAGATACGCAGTATTTT
CASSPRASTDTQYF
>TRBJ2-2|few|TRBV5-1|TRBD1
TGCGCCAGCATGCAGGGACAGATCCTCACCGGGGAGCTGTTTTTT
CASMQGQILTGELFF
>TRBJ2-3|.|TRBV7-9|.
TGTGCCAGCAGCTTGGACCGGGCCTCTGGCCGGGATTCAGATACGCAGTATTTT
CASSLDRASGRDSDTQYF
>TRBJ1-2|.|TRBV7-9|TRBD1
TGTGCCAGCAGCTCATTTACAGGGGATGGCTACACCTTC
CASSSFTGDGYTF
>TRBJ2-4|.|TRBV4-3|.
TGCGCCAGCAGCCAGCGAGGTGGGCCGGGGGACATTCAGTACTTC
CASSQRGGPGDIQYF
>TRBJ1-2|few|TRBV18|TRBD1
TGTGCCAGCTCACCCGTTGACAGGGGTGGCTACACCTTC
CASSPVDRGGYTF
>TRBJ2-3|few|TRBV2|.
TGTGCCAGCGTGCGTAGGGGGGGCATGAGCACAGATACGCAGTATTTT
CASVRRGGMSTDTQYF
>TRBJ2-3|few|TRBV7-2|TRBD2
TGTGCCAGCAGCTTTAGCGGGAGCAGCACAGATACGCAGTATTTT
CASSFSGSSTDTQYF
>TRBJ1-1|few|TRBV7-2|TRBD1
TGTGCCAGCAGCCCTGCCCGGACAGGGGGATCCGGGTCCACTGAAGCTTTCTTT
CASSPARTGGSGSTEAFF
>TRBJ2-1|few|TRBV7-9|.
TGTGCCAGCAGCCTTACAGGGTTGGCCTACAATGAGCAGTTCTTC
CASSLTGLAYNEQFF
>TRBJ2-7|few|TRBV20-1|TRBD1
TGCAGTGCTAGAGATAGTGGCTGGACAGGGGAGCAGTACTTC
CSARDSGWTGEQYF
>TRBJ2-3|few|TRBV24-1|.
TGTGCCACCAGTTTGGGTCCAGGGGCTGGGGATACGCAGTATTTT
CATSLGPGAGDTQYF
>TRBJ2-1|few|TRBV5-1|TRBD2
TGCGCCAGCAGCGTAACTAGCGGGAGGGCCTATGAGCAGTTCTTC
CASSVTSGRAYEQFF
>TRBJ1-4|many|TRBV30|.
TGTGCCGTTGAATCAACTAATGAAAAACTGTTTTTT
CAVESTNEKLFF
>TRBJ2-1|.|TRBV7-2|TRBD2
TGTGCCAGCAGCTTAGGAGGGACTAGCGGGAGGCGATCCTACAATGAGCAGTTCTTC
CASSLGGTSGRRSYNEQFF
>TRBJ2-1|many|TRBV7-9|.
TGTGCCAGCAGCGGCCCGGGGACCACCCCTGAGCAGTTCTTC
CASSGPGTTPEQFF
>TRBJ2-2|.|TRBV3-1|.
TGTGCCAGCAGCCAAGATTTGATCGGGGAGCTGTTTTTT
CASSQDLIGELFF
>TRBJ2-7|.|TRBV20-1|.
TGCAGTGCTAGGGGTCCGGGTCCAGGGAAAGTATTCTACGAGCAGTACTTC
CSARGPGPGKVFYEQYF
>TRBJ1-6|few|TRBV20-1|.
TGCAGTGCTAGTGGGGGAGAGGGCTACTCCTATAATTCACCCCTCCACTTT
CSASGGEGYSYNSPLHF
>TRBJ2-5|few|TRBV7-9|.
TGTGCCAGCAGCTTAGCGGCCGGTCAAGAGACCCAGTACTTC
CASSLAAGQETQYF
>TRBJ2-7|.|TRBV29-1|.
TGCAGCGTTAAGGACGGAGCCCACGAGCAGTACTTC
CSVKDGAHEQYF
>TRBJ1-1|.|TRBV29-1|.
TGCAGCGTCAGGACACCAGAAAACACTGAAGCTTTCTTT
CSVRTPENTEAFF
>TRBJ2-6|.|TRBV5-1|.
TGCGCCAGCAGCGGGTACAGCTCCGTCTCTGGGGCCAACGTCCTGACTTTC
CASSGYSSVSGANVLTF
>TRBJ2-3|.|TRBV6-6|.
TGTGCCAGCAGGGGTGGTCCAGATACGCAGTATTTT
CASRGGPDTQYF